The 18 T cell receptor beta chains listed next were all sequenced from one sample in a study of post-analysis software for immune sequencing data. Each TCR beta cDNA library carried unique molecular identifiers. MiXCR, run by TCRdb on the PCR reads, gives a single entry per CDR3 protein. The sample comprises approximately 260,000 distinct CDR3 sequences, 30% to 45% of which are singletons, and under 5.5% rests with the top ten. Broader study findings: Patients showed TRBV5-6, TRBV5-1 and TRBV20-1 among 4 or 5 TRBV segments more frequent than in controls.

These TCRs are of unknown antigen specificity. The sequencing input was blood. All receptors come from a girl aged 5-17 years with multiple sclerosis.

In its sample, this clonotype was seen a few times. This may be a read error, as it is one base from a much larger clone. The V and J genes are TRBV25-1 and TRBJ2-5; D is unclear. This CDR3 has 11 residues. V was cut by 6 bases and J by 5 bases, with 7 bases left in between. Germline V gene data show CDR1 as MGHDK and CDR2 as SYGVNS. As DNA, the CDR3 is TGTGCCAGCAGACAGAGCGAGACCCAGTACTTC. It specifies CASRQSETQYF.

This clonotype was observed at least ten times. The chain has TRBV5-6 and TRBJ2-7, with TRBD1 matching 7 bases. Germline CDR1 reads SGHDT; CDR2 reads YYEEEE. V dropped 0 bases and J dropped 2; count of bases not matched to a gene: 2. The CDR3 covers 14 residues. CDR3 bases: TGTGCCAGCAGCTTGGGGGACAGCACCTACGAGCAGTACTTC. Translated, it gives CASSLGDSTYEQYF.

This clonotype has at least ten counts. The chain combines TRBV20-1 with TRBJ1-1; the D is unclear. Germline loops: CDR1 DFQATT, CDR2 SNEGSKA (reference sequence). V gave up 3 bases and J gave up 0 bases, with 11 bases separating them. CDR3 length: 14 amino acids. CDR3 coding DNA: TGCAGTGCTAGGTCACCGGGGTTGAACACTGAAGCTTTCTTT. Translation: CSARSPGLNTEAFF.

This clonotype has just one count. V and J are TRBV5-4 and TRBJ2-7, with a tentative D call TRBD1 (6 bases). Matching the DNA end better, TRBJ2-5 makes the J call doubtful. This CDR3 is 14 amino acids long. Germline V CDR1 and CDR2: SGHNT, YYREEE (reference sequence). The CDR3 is CASSPTGTTQTQYF. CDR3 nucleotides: TGTGCCAGCAGCCCTACAGGGACCACCCAGACCCAGTACTTC.

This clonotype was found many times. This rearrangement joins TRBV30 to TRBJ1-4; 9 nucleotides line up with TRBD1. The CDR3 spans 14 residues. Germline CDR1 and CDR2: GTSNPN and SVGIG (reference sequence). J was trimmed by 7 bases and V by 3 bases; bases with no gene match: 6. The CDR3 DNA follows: TGTGCCTGGAGCCTACAGGGGGCTGGTGAAAAACTGTTTTTT. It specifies CAWSLQGAGEKLFF.

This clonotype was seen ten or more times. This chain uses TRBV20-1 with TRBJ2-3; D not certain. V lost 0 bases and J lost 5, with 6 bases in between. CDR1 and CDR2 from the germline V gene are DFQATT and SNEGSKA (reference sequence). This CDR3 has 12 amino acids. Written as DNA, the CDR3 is TGCAGTGCTAGAGATCTGAGAGATACGCAGTATTTT. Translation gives CSARDLRDTQYF.

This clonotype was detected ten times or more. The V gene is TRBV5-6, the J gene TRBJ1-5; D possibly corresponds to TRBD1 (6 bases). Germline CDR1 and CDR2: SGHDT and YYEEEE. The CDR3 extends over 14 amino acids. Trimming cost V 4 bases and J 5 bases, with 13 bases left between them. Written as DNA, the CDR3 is TGTGCCAGCAGCGGGGGGTCAGGGGATCAGCCCCAGCATTTT. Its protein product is CASSGGSGDQPQHF.

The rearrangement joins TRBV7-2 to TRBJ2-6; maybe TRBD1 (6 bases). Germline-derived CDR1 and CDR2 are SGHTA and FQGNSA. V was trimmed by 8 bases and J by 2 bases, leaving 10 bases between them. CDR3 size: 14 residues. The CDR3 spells CASAQGAGANVLTF. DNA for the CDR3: TGTGCCAGCGCACAGGGAGCTGGGGCCAACGTCCTGACTTTC.

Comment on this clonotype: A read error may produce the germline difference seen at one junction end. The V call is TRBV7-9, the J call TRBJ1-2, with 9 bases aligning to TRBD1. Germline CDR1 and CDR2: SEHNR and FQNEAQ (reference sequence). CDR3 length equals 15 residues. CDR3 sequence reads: CASNVLPDRGRGCTF. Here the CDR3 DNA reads TGTGCCAGCAACGTACTTCCGGACAGGGGAAGGGGCTGCACCTTC.

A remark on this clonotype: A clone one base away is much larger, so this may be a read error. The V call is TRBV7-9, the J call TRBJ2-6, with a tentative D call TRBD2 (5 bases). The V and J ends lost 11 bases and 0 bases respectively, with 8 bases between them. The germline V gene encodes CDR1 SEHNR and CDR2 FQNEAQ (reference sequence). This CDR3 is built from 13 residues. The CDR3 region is CAARGSGANVLTF. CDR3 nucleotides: TGTGCCGCACGGGGCTCTGGGGCCAACGTCCTGACTTTC.

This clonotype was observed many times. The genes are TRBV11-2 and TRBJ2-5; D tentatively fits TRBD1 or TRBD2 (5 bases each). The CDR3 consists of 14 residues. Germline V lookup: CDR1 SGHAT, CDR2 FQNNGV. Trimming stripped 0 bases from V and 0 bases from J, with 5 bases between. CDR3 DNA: TGTGCCAGCAGCTTAGAGGGACACCAAGAGACCCAGTACTTC. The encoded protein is CASSLEGHQETQYF.

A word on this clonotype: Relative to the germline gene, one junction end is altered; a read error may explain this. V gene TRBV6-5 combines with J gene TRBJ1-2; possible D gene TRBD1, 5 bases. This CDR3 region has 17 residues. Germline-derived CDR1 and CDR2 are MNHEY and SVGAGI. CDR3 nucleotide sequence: TGTGCCGGCAGTTACGACAGTAAGGATAGACTTAACTATGGCTACACCTTC. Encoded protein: CAGSYDSKDRLNYGYTF.

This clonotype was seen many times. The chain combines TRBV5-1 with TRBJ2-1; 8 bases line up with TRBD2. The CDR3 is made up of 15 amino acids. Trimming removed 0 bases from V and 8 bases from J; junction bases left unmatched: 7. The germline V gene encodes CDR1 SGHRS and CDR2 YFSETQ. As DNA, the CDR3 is TGCGCCAGCAGCTTGGCGCGCGGGGGGTCGTATGAGCAGTTCTTC. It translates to CASSLARGGSYEQFF.

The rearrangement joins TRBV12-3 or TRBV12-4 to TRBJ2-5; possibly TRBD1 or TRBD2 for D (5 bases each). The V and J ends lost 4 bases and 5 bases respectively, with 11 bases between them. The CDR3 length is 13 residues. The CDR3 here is CASSWGYGETQYF. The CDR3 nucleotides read TGTGCCAGCAGTTGGGGGTACGGGGAGACCCAGTACTTC.

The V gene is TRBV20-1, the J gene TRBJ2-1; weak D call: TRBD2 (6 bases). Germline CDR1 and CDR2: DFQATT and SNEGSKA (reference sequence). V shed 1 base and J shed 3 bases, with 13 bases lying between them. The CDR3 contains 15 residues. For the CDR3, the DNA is TGCAGTGCTAGAGGGGGACTTCTCCTCTACAATGAGCAGTTCTTC. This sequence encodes CSARGGLLLYNEQFF.

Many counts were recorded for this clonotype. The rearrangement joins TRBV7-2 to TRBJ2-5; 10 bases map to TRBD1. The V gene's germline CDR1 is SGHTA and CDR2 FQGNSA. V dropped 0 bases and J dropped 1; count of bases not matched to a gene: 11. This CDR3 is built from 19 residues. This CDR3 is CASSLAPPGQGTIQETQYF. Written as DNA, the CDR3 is TGTGCCAGCAGCTTAGCCCCCCCGGGACAGGGGACTATCCAAGAGACCCAGTACTTC.

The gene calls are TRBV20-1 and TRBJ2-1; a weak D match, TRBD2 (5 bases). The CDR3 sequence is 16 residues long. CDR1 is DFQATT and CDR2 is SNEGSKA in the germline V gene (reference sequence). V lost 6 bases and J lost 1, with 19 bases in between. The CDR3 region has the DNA TGCAGTGCGGCGTCTCTTTGGGAGCGTTCCTACAATGAGCAGTTCTTC. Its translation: CSAASLWERSYNEQFF.

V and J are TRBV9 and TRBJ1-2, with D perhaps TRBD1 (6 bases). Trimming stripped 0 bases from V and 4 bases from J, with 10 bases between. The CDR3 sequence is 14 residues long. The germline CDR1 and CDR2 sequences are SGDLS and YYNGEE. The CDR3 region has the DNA TGTGCCAGCAGCGTAGCGGTAGGGGGCTATGGCTACACCTTC. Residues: CASSVAVGGYGYTF.